Below, 20 T cell receptor beta chains from the same sample are listed, as sequenced in a study of PD-L1 blockade in urothelial cancer (dated by TCRdb to about 2017). The library was prepared using the immunoSEQ multiplex PCR assay. The table was pulled from immuneACCESS by TCRdb, which kept in-frame rearrangements only. Such tables lose some clones; where checked, under half of the loss comes from unresolved V genes, and the rest has no known cause. The table for this sample lists 35,000 to 45,000 clones; about 85% of them were counted only once. The biggest ten clones account for roughly 2.7% of the sample. Interpreted using the paper, the time point label stands for: peripheral blood 6 weeks after treatment start. The sample in question was PBMCs, obtained around atezolizumab (anti-PD-L1) treatment. All receptors come from a man in his sixties or seventies with urothelial cancer.

The chain recombines TRBV2 with TRBJ2-6; TRBD1 matches at 9 bases. Unmatched junction bases numbered 6, after V lost 4 bases and J lost 2 bases. Per germline, CDR1 SNHLY and CDR2 FYNNEI. CDR3 size: 17 residues. The CDR3 DNA sequence: TGTGCCAGCAGTGTATTACAGGGGGCGCCTGGGGCCAACGTCCTGACTTTC. It encodes CASSVLQGAPGANVLTF. Drawing the rest from reference TRBV2 and TRBJ2-6, the complete variable domain is EPEVTQTPSHQVTQMGQEVILRCVPISNHLYFYWYRQILGQKVEFLVSFYNNEISEKSEIFDDQFSVERPDGSNFTLKIRSTKLEDSAMYFCASSVLQGAPGANVLTFGAGSRLTVL.

V usage is TRBV27 and J usage is TRBJ1-1; D is uncertain. The germline V gene has CDR1 MNHEY and CDR2 SMNVEV (reference sequence). This CDR3 is 13 amino acids long. The V gene lost 4 bases and the J gene lost 1 base, with 7 bases spanning the gap. DNA of the CDR3: TGTGCCAGCAGTTGGGCAGAGAACACTGAAGCTTTCTTT. Its protein is CASSWAENTEAFF.

CDR3 protein: CASSQRRADEKLFF. In nucleotides, the CDR3 is TGTGCCAGCAGTCAACGGAGGGCGGATGAAAAACTGTTTTTT. The chain links TRBV11-2 to TRBJ1-4; D ambiguous. This CDR3 contains 14 residues. Between the trimmed V and J ends, which lost 6 bases and 6 bases, there was a span of 14 bases. Per germline, CDR1 SGHAT and CDR2 FQNNGV.

The chain has TRBV18 and TRBJ1-1, with D unresolved. CDR3 length: 13 amino acids. V was cut by 2 bases and J by 1 base, with 5 bases left in between. CDR1 KGHSH and CDR2 LQKENI come from the germline V gene. The DNA of the CDR3 is TGTGCCAGCTCACCAGAACAGAACACTGAAGCTTTCTTT. Encoded protein: CASSPEQNTEAFF.

The chain carries TRBV4-1 and TRBJ2-1; the match to TRBD2 covers 12 bases. Trimming removed 3 bases from V and 4 bases from J; junction bases left unmatched: 10. Germline V CDR1 and CDR2: MGHRA, YSYEKL. CDR3 length: 18 residues. The CDR3 reads CASSQVDLGLAGYNEQFF. Written as DNA, the CDR3 is TGCGCCAGCAGCCAGGTAGATTTAGGACTAGCGGGGTACAATGAGCAGTTCTTC.

Concerning this clone itself: It is unclear where the CDR3 begins or ends on the DNA, so no DNA is shown, and the CDR3 is as TCRdb lists it. The rearrangement links TRBV28 to TRBJ2-3; the D call TRBD2 from the table was never checked on the DNA. CDR1 is MDHEN, CDR2 SYDVKM, per germline. Inclusive of both ends, the CDR3 amounts to 14 amino acids. The CDR3 sequence: CASSLERERDTQYF.

The rearrangement links TRBV2 to TRBJ2-6, with a tentative D call TRBD1 (6 bases). Germline CDR1 and CDR2: SNHLY and FYNNEI. V was shortened by 10 bases and J by 2 bases, with 12 bases between the two germline ends. The length of the CDR3 is 14 residues. The CDR3 DNA is TGTGCCACCAAACAGGGCCCTGGGGCCAACGTCCTGACTTTC. The encoded protein is CATKQGPGANVLTF.

Written as DNA, the CDR3 is TGTGCCAGCAGCCACCTCAGGGTGGAGCAGTACTTC. Translating gives CASSHLRVEQYF. The J gene is TRBJ2-7, the V gene TRBV11-2, with a tentative D call TRBD1 (5 bases). V lost 5 bases, J lost 7 bases, and 12 bases lay in between. The germline V gene encodes CDR1 SGHAT and CDR2 FQNNGV. CDR3 size: 12 residues.

The chain is built from TRBV10-3 and TRBJ2-1, with 11 bases aligning to TRBD2. Germline CDR1 ENHRY, CDR2 SYGVKD. J gave up 12 bases and V 4 bases, and 11 bases lay outside the gene matches. The CDR3 sequence is 15 residues long. The CDR3 loop is CAISAGTSGPKGQFF. The DNA for the CDR3 is TGTGCCATCAGTGCAGGGACTAGCGGCCCGAAGGGGCAGTTCTTC.

The rearrangement uses TRBV11-2 and TRBJ2-1; 8 nucleotides align to TRBD1. The CDR3 spans 14 residues. The germline gives CDR1 SGHAT, CDR2 FQNNGV. Germline trimming cut 5 bases from V and 7 bases from J; bases unmatched to any gene: 7. DNA for the CDR3: TGTGCCAGCAGCCTACAGGGGGTTTCAAATGAGCAGTTCTTC. It specifies CASSLQGVSNEQFF.

The V gene is TRBV27, the J gene TRBJ2-7, with D possibly being TRBD1 (5 bases). The V gene lost 3 bases and the J gene lost 2 bases, with 14 bases spanning the gap. Germline CDR1 MNHEY, CDR2 SMNVEV (reference sequence). The CDR3 extends over 15 amino acids. The CDR3 region has the DNA TGTGCCAGCAGTTTTGCTGCCAGGGCGACCTACGAGCAGTACTTC. It yields the protein CASSFAARATYEQYF.

This chain connects TRBV18 to TRBJ1-2; D not resolved. Trimming took off 4 bases at V and 8 bases at J, with 14 bases between the two ends. This CDR3 is 13 amino acids long. Per the germline V gene, CDR1 is KGHSH and CDR2 is LQKENI. The CDR3 protein is CASSLREAWGYTF. CDR3 nucleotides: TGTGCCAGCTCACTGCGTGAAGCGTGGGGCTACACCTTC.

The V gene is TRBV29-1, the J gene TRBJ2-1, with 10 bases lining up with TRBD1. From germline, CDR1 is SQVTM and CDR2 ANQGSEA. Trimming at V came to 6 bases and at J to 3 bases, leaving 5 bases not matched to a gene. The CDR3 loop spans 14 amino acids. CDR3 protein: CSVRDRGIYNEQFF. For the CDR3, the DNA is TGCAGCGTAAGGGACAGGGGAATCTACAATGAGCAGTTCTTC.

This chain links TRBV18 with TRBJ2-2, with 9 bases that match TRBD2. With 3 bases clipped from V and 1 base from J, the junction kept 3 bases outside the gene matches. The CDR3 totals 16 residues. Germline loops: CDR1 KGHSH, CDR2 LQKENI. The CDR3 nucleotides are TGTGCCAGCTCACCGCGGGGGGGTCGGAACACCGGGGAGCTGTTTTTT. Protein: CASSPRGGRNTGELFF.

CDR3 residues: CASLFRGSSYEQYF. The CDR3 coding sequence is TGTGCCAGCTTATTCAGGGGGAGCTCCTACGAGCAGTACTTC. This rearrangement joins TRBV2 to TRBJ2-7; 7 nucleotides align to TRBD1. Germline CDR1 reads SNHLY; CDR2 reads FYNNEI. The trim removed 8 bases at V and 0 bases at J, leaving 7 bases unmatched. The CDR3 spans 14 residues.

The table lists this clone with a few counts. This chain uses TRBV5-6 with TRBJ2-3, with 13 bases identical to TRBD2. This CDR3 region has 17 residues. V shed 4 bases, J shed 3 bases, and the junction held 8 bases outside the gene matches. CDR1 is SGHDT, CDR2 YYEEEE, per germline. The CDR3 is CASSTRTSGRTTDTQYF. CDR3 in DNA: TGTGCCAGCAGCACACGGACTAGCGGGAGAACGACAGATACGCAGTATTTT.

The J gene is TRBJ2-7, the V gene TRBV19; 8 bases map to TRBD1. The CDR3 sequence is 14 residues long. In germline, CDR1 is LNHDA, CDR2 SQIVND (reference sequence). Trimming took 4 bases from V and 2 from J; bases not matched to a gene: 4. The CDR3 sequence: CASSRTGSAYEQYF. In DNA, the CDR3 is TGTGCCAGTAGTAGGACAGGGTCAGCCTACGAGCAGTACTTC.

V usage is TRBV28 and J usage is TRBJ2-1; 7 nucleotides align to TRBD2. This CDR3 has 15 amino acids. Germline V gene data show CDR1 as MDHEN and CDR2 as SYDVKM. V lost 2 bases to trimming and J lost 4 bases; unmatched junction nucleotides: 5. CDR3 amino acids: CASSLAGEGYNEQFF. CDR3 coding DNA: TGTGCCAGCAGTTTAGCGGGAGAAGGTTACAATGAGCAGTTCTTC.

V is TRBV10-3 and J is TRBJ1-2; 7 bases agree with TRBD1. CDR3 size: 14 residues. V dropped 6 bases and J dropped 3; count of bases not matched to a gene: 7. CDR1 is ENHRY and CDR2 is SYGVKD in the germline V gene. The CDR3 region is CAISTGDLDYGYTF. Here the CDR3 DNA reads TGTGCCATCAGCACAGGGGATTTGGACTATGGCTACACCTTC.

This clone turned up a few times. The chain combines TRBV7-9 with TRBJ1-2; 7 bases agree with TRBD1. Trimming took 2 bases from V and 7 from J; bases not matched to a gene: 7. CDR3 length equals 14 residues. CDR1 is SEHNR and CDR2 is FQNEAQ in the germline V gene (reference sequence). The CDR3 DNA reads TGTGCCAGCAGCTTACCCCGGACAGGCGCTGGCTACACCTTC. Its protein is CASSLPRTGAGYTF. The full variable domain, rest sourced from reference TRBV7-9 and TRBJ1-2, is DTGVSQNPRHKITKRGQNVTFRCDPISEHNRLYWYRQTLGQGPEFLTYFQNEAQLEKSRLLSDRFSAERPKGSFSTLEIQRTEQGDSAMYLCASSLPRTGAGYTFGSGTRLTVV.